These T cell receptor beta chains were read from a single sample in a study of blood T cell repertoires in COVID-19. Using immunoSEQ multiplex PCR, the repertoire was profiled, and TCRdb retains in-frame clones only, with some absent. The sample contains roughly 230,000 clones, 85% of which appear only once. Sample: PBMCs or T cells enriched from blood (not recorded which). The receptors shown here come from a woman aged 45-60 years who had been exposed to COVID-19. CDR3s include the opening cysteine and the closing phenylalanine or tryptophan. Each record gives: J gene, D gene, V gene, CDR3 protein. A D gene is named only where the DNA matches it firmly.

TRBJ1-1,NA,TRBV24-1,CATQSRGNTEAFF
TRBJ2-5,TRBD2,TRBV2,CASTSLAGVPSQETQYF
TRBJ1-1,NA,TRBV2,CASRWTEVNTEAFF
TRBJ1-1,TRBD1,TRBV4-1,CASSLQGIGTEAFF
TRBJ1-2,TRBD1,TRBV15,CATRDSDNYGYTF
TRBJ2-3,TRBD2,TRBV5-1,CASSLAGSTDTQYF
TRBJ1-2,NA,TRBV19,CASSIDREDHYGYTF
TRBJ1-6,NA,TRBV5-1,CASSTTGRYSPLHF
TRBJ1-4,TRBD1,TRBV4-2,CASSQDYLGQGDEKLFF
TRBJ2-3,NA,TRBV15,CATSREGFGIRSTDTQYF
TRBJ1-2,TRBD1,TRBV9,CASSVAGQGFDGYTF
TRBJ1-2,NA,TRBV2,CASSGLDSLGYGYTF
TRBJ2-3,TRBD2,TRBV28,CASSPHSGGASDTQYF